These 2 T cell receptor beta chains share one sample of origin, sequenced in a study of radiotherapy plus CTLA-4 blockade in lung cancer. Produced via immunoSEQ multiplex PCR; TCRdb's table is partial and in-frame only. The sample consists of tens of thousands of clones, around 79% of them appearing once. This specimen was peripheral blood, taken from a patient treated with radiotherapy plus ipilimumab. Receptor source: a human donor with non-small cell lung cancer who had a complete response to radiotherapy plus ipilimumab.

V and J are TRBV2 and TRBJ2-3; TRBD2 matches at 14 bases. Germline V gives CDR1 SNHLY, CDR2 FYNNEI. V was clipped by 8 bases and J by 4 bases; unmatched bases: 8. This CDR3 comprises 16 residues. The CDR3 nucleotides read TGTGCCAGCCGCGGGACTAGCGGGAGAAAGGCAGATACGCAGTATTTT. Translated, it gives CASRGTSGRKADTQYF.

The chain combines TRBV12-5 with TRBJ1-2; TRBD1 might be the D (5 bases). CDR1 and CDR2 (germline): LGHNT, FRNRAP. Trimming took 2 bases from V and 4 from J, leaving 11 bases between them. The CDR3 consists of 14 residues. The CDR3 DNA is TGTGCTAGTGGTTTGCAAGGGGACTTCTATGGCTACACCTTC. It yields the protein CASGLQGDFYGYTF.